This is a list of T cell receptor beta chains from one sample in a study of blood T cell repertoires in COVID-19. This table comes from immunoSEQ multiplex PCR, and its TCRdb copy is limited to in-frame clones, with some not included. The data contain around 100,000 clones, around four fifths of them singletons. The material sequenced was peripheral blood. Source of these receptors: a man aged 45-60 years with active or convalescent COVID-19. The CDR3 runs from the conserved cysteine through the conserved F or W. The order of the fields is clone size, D gene, V gene, J gene, CDR3 DNA, CDR3 protein. The D gene is left open where the match is weak. The size of a clone is reported for some rows only, either as once, few or many, or as a class for expanded clones.

>-|-|TRBV11-3|TRBJ2-3
TGTGCCAGCAGCTTTCTCAGACCGCCGGGGGATACGCAGTATTTT
CASSFLRPPGDTQYF
>-|TRBD2|TRBV5-1|TRBJ2-3
TGCGCCAGCAGCTCCCAATTGACTAGCGGGAGCTTAGATACGCAGTATTTT
CASSSQLTSGSLDTQYF
>-|TRBD1|TRBV19|TRBJ1-1
TGTGCCAGTAGTATGGGGACAGGGCAGGGGTCCACTGAAGCTTTCTTT
CASSMGTGQGSTEAFF
>-|-|TRBV6-5|TRBJ2-2
TGTGCCAGCAGTTACTCTGGAGGAACGAACACCGGGGAGCTGTTTTTT
CASSYSGGTNTGELFF
>-|TRBD1|TRBV6-2/TRBV6-3|TRBJ1-2
TGTGCCAGCAGTTACTCTTCCGGGACAGCCTTCTATGGCTACACCTTC
CASSYSSGTAFYGYTF
>few|TRBD2|TRBV20-1|TRBJ2-7
TGCAGTGTATCTAGCGGCCACGAGCAGTACTTC
CSVSSGHEQYF
>-|-|TRBV5-6|TRBJ2-6
TGTGCCAGCAGCCTCGGGGCCAACGTCCTGACTTTC
CASSLGANVLTF
>-|-|TRBV11-2|TRBJ2-5
TGTGCCAGCAGCTTAATTGAACAGTACCAAGAGACCCAGTACTTC
CASSLIEQYQETQYF
>-|-|TRBV7-2|TRBJ2-1
TGTGCCAGCAGCTTAGGTCCGCTAGCCTACAATGAGCAGTTCTTC
CASSLGPLAYNEQFF
>few|-|TRBV4-1|TRBJ1-2
TGCGCCAGCAGCCAAGAGGGGGGGTCCCCCTCCTATGGCTACACCTTC
CASSQEGGSPSYGYTF
>-|-|TRBV19|TRBJ2-2
TGTGCCAGTGGTACATCAGGGGTGGGGGAGCTGTTTTTT
CASGTSGVGELFF
>-|-|TRBV30|TRBJ1-1
TGTGCCTGGAGTCGAAAGGGGCGGTGGACTGAAGCTTTCTTT
CAWSRKGRWTEAFF
>-|-|TRBV24-1|TRBJ2-3
TGTGCCACCAGTAGTTTCTCCCGGGATACGCAGTATTTT
CATSSFSRDTQYF
>-|-|TRBV10-3|TRBJ2-5
TGTGCCATCAGTGGGGCAGCTACCGGACAAGAGACCCAGTACTTC
CAISGAATGQETQYF
>-|-|TRBV14|TRBJ1-1
TGTGCCAGCAGCCAAGACGACACTGAAGCTTTCTTT
CASSQDDTEAFF
>once|-|TRBV28|TRBJ2-7
TGTGCCAGCAGTTTAGGCAGGGAACTTGAGCAGTACTTC
CASSLGRELEQYF
>few|-|TRBV5-4|TRBJ2-1
TGTGCCAGCAGCACCCCTAGCGCCCGCTCCTACAATGAGCAGTTCTTC
CASSTPSARSYNEQFF
>once|-|TRBV5-6|TRBJ2-7
TGTGCCAGCAGCTTAGCGTCCCCGTACTTC
CASSLASPYF
>once|TRBD1|TRBV11-3|TRBJ2-7
TGTGCCAGCAGCAATAGGGGACAGGGTTCCTACGAGCAGTACTTC
CASSNRGQGSYEQYF
>-|TRBD2|TRBV9|TRBJ2-1
TGTGCCAGCAGCGGAGATGGGGCGGGGGACTACAGATACAATGAGCAGTTCTTC
CASSGDGAGDYRYNEQFF
>-|TRBD1|TRBV5-1|TRBJ2-5
TGCGCCAGCAGACAGACAGGGCGAGAGACCCAGTACTTC
CASRQTGRETQYF
>-|-|TRBV5-1|TRBJ1-3
TGCGCCAGCAGCTTGGAGGCGGGAGCGGGAAACACCATATATTTT
CASSLEAGAGNTIYF
>-|TRBD2|TRBV6-1|TRBJ2-5
TGTGCCAGCAGTGAAGATGCTAGCGGACAAGAGACCCAGTACTTC
CASSEDASGQETQYF
>few|-|TRBV7-6|TRBJ2-2
TGTGCCAGCAGCTTAATGGGAGCGAGAAACACCGGGGAGCTGTTTTTT
CASSLMGARNTGELFF
>-|-|TRBV6-5|TRBJ2-3
TGTGCCGCCCCGGAGGGCCGAGGAGCAGATACGCAGTATTTT
CAAPEGRGADTQYF
>-|-|TRBV19|TRBJ1-6
TGTGCCAGTAGCGATCTCCGGGACTATCGTTCACCCCTCCACTTT
CASSDLRDYRSPLHF
>-|TRBD2|TRBV7-9|TRBJ2-1
TGTGCCAGCAGCACGTGGACTAGCGCGCACAATGAGCAGTTCTTC
CASSTWTSAHNEQFF
>few|TRBD2|TRBV3-1/TRBV3-2|TRBJ2-2
TGTGCCAGCAGCCAGGATGGACTAGCGGCGAACACCGGGGAGCTGTTTTTT
CASSQDGLAANTGELFF
>-|-|TRBV12-2|TRBJ1-5
TGTGCAAGTCGCTTAGCGGTACAGGGGTTTGAAAGCAATCAGCCCCAGCATTTT
CASRLAVQGFESNQPQHF
>-|-|TRBV12-3/TRBV12-4|TRBJ2-1
TGTGCCAGCAGGACTAACCTTGGGAATGAGCAGTTCTTC
CASRTNLGNEQFF
>-|-|TRBV6-5|TRBJ1-1
TGTGCCAGCTCGGGGGTTTGGACTGAAGCTTTCTTT
CASSGVWTEAFF
>-|-|TRBV3-1/TRBV3-2|TRBJ2-7
TGTGCCAGCAGCCAAGGTTCATACAGAAGATACTTC
CASSQGSYRRYF
>-|TRBD1|TRBV28|TRBJ1-1
TGTGCCAGCAGTCGAGACCCCGGGACAGGATCTGAAGCTTTCTTT
CASSRDPGTGSEAFF